This is a list of T cell receptor beta chains from one sample in a study of radiotherapy plus CTLA-4 blockade in lung cancer. The repertoire was sequenced with immunoSEQ multiplex PCR; TCRdb's copy has only in-frame clones and lacks some. The sample records 65,000 to 95,000 clones, around 87% being singletons. The sample consisted of peripheral blood, taken from a patient treated with radiotherapy plus ipilimumab. These TCRs come from a human donor with non-small cell lung cancer who had stable disease on radiotherapy plus ipilimumab. The CDR3 runs from the conserved cysteine through the conserved F or W. Each record gives: V gene, CDR3 protein.

TRBV28 | CASSSPNDRGRSPLHF
TRBV19 | CASRKTGSSYNSPLHF
TRBV19 | CASNARGGRDTQYF
TRBV29-1 | CSVPDWTYEQFF
TRBV25-1 | CASSDQPGLAGTDTQYF
TRBV29-1 | CSVRDANYGYTF
TRBV10-2 | CASSVTEAGELFF
TRBV7-9 | CASSYDRAQETQYF
TRBV2 | CASRRPNPFTDTQYF
TRBV7-8 | CASSLRTNPVSGANVLTF
TRBV29-1 | CSVEGHEQYF
TRBV11-2 | CASSRGPGIYEQYF